Below are 24 T cell receptor beta chains sequenced from a single sample in a study of blood T cell repertoires in COVID-19. Using immunoSEQ multiplex PCR, the repertoire was profiled, and TCRdb retains in-frame clones only, with some absent. Among fewer than 350,000 clones, approximately 86% were seen once, and the ten largest hold 13%. The sequenced sample consisted of peripheral blood. The receptor set was obtained from a woman in her 70s with COVID-19, enrolled during active disease.

The V call is TRBV6-2 or TRBV6-3, the J call TRBJ1-5; TRBD1 aligns across 7 bases. CDR1 and CDR2 from the germline V gene are MNHEY and SVGEGT. The CDR3 is made up of 15 amino acids. V gave up 4 bases and J gave up 4 bases; unmatched junction bases: 7. The CDR3 region has the DNA TGTGCCAGCAGTTCTCGGGACAGAGATAATCAGCCCCAGCATTTT. Translation gives CASSSRDRDNQPQHF.

In its sample, this clone was seen once. This chain joins TRBV4-3 and TRBJ2-7; 7 nucleotides match TRBD1. The CDR3 has 15 amino acids. Looked up from germline, CDR1 is LGHNA and CDR2 is YSLEER. The junction had 5 bases not matched to a gene; V was cut back by 1 base and J by 2 bases. As DNA, the CDR3 is TGCGCCAGCAGCCAAGTGTCGGGACAGACCTACGAGCAGTACTTC. This codes for CASSQVSGQTYEQYF.

V usage is TRBV7-3 and J usage is TRBJ2-3, with TRBD1 matching 7 bases. CDR3 size: 14 residues. Germline trimming cut 3 bases from V and 3 bases from J; bases unmatched to any gene: 3. Germline CDR1 reads SGHTA; CDR2 reads FQGTGA. As DNA, the CDR3 is TGTGCCAGCAGCTTGGGACAGATGACAGATACGCAGTATTTT. Protein product: CASSLGQMTDTQYF.

V is TRBV28 and J is TRBJ1-4, with D possibly matching TRBD1 (6 bases). Trimming cost V 4 bases and J 8 bases, with 26 bases left between them. Per the germline V gene, CDR1 is MDHEN and CDR2 is SYDVKM. The length of the CDR3 is 18 residues. As DNA, the CDR3 is TGTGCCAGCAGTTCCTTACACCCAGACAGGCCACAAGGGGAAAAACTGTTTTTT. Protein sequence: CASSSLHPDRPQGEKLFF.

V usage is TRBV9 and J usage is TRBJ2-3, with 13 bases aligning to TRBD2. Germline trimming cut 9 bases from V and 8 bases from J; bases unmatched to any gene: 6. From germline, CDR1 is SGDLS and CDR2 YYNGEE. This CDR3 comprises 13 residues. The CDR3 spells CAIEGTSGITQYF. CDR3 in DNA: TGTGCCATCGAGGGGACTAGCGGGATTACGCAGTATTTT.

This clone was detected once. V gene TRBV5-1 combines with J gene TRBJ2-5; 9 nucleotides align to TRBD2. This CDR3 has 16 amino acids. With 1 base clipped from V and 2 bases from J, the junction kept 6 bases outside the gene matches. Germline V CDR1 and CDR2: SGHRS, YFSETQ. The CDR3 DNA is TGCGCCAGCAGCTTGACTAGTAGCGGGGGTCAAGAGACCCAGTACTTC. Its translation is CASSLTSSGGQETQYF.

This clone was picked up many times. The chain is built from TRBV7-2 and TRBJ2-3; 10 positions agree with TRBD2. The junction had 6 bases not matched to a gene; V was cut back by 6 bases and J by 0 bases. Germline CDR1 reads SGHTA; CDR2 reads FQGNSA. This CDR3 is built from 16 residues. Here the CDR3 DNA reads TGTGCCAGCAGTTCTAGCGGGGGCCTAAGCACAGATACGCAGTATTTT. Its protein product is CASSSSGGLSTDTQYF.

In nucleotides, the CDR3 is TGTGCCAGCTCACCTAGTAGGACAGGGGATGAAAAACTGTTTTTT. It codes for CASSPSRTGDEKLFF. The chain uses TRBV18 and TRBJ1-4, with TRBD1 identical over 9 bases. The CDR3 covers 15 residues. Germline V lookup: CDR1 KGHSH, CDR2 LQKENI. Trimming at V came to 3 bases and at J to 6 bases, leaving 5 bases not matched to a gene.

The chain has TRBV6-1 and TRBJ2-1; 8 bases are shared with TRBD2. Germline V gives CDR1 MNHNS, CDR2 SASEGT. CDR3 length equals 16 residues. The V segment lost 4 bases and the J segment 4 bases; nucleotides outside the gene matches: 9. The CDR3 DNA sequence: TGTGCCAGCAGTGCCTTCGGGGGGGCGAGATACAATGAGCAGTTCTTC. Translation gives CASSAFGGARYNEQFF.

V usage is TRBV15 and J usage is TRBJ1-1; D uncertain. The V gene lost 1 base and the J gene lost 0 bases, with 6 bases spanning the gap. CDR1 is LNHNV, CDR2 YYDKDF, per germline (reference sequence). The CDR3 extends over 14 amino acids. The DNA of the CDR3 is TGTGCCACCAGCAGAGTGTCAGTGAACACTGAAGCTTTCTTT. Translation: CATSRVSVNTEAFF.

The gene calls are TRBV10-1 and TRBJ2-3; 12 bases line up with TRBD2. J gave up 3 bases and V 5 bases, and 3 bases lay outside the gene matches. The CDR3 length is 15 residues. Germline V lookup: CDR1 WNHNN, CDR2 SYGVQD (reference sequence). This chain's CDR3 is CASSLTSGGTDTQYF. CDR3 DNA: TGCGCCAGCAGTCTTACTAGCGGGGGGACAGATACGCAGTATTTT.

Concerning this clone itself: The germline gene is not matched at one end of the junction; a read error may be the cause. V is TRBV12-5 and J is TRBJ2-7, with D possibly matching TRBD2 (7 bases). Germline V gene lookup returns CDR1 LGHNT and CDR2 FRNRAP. The CDR3 extends over 13 amino acids. CDR3 coding DNA: TGTGCTAGTGGCTTGGGGGGGCACTACGAGCAGTACTTC. Protein product: CASGLGGHYEQYF.

The chain is built from TRBV30 and TRBJ2-2, with a weak D call TRBD2 (6 bases). The CDR3 loop spans 11 amino acids. V was trimmed by 5 bases and J by 7 bases, leaving 8 bases between them. Germline lookup yields CDR1 GTSNPN and CDR2 SVGIG (reference sequence). The CDR3 DNA is TGTGCCTGGTGGAGGGACGGGGAGCTGTTTTTT. Translated, it gives CAWWRDGELFF.

The chain links TRBV4-1 to TRBJ2-5, with D perhaps TRBD1 (6 bases). The CDR3 runs to 12 residues. The germline V gene encodes CDR1 MGHRA and CDR2 YSYEKL. Trimming took 7 bases from V and 5 from J, leaving 11 bases between them. The CDR3 DNA follows: TGCGCCAGCAAAGGACAGATCGAGACCCAGTACTTC. As protein: CASKGQIETQYF.

This clone was picked up a small number of times. The chain uses TRBV7-2 and TRBJ1-6; 7 bases match TRBD1. The CDR3 is 14 residues long. V shed 4 bases, J shed 10 bases, and the junction held 7 bases outside the gene matches. CDR1 and CDR2 from the germline V gene are SGHTA and FQGNSA. CDR3 coding DNA: TGTGCCAGCAGCTATGGGACAGCTAAATCACCCCTCCACTTT. Translating gives CASSYGTAKSPLHF.

The rearrangement links TRBV5-1 to TRBJ1-4, with D possibly TRBD1 on 6 matching bases. CDR3 length equals 13 residues. CDR1 SGHRS and CDR2 YFSETQ come from the germline V gene. Trimming removed 4 bases at V and 5 bases at J, with 9 bases between. The chain's CDR3 is CASSQGTNEKLFF. CDR3 nucleotide sequence: TGCGCCAGCAGCCAGGGGACAAATGAAAAACTGTTTTTT.

The V call is TRBV19, the J call TRBJ1-2; a weak D match, TRBD1 (5 bases). V was shortened by 2 bases and J by 3 bases, with 10 bases between the two germline ends. CDR1 is LNHDA, CDR2 SQIVND, per germline (reference sequence). The length of the CDR3 is 14 residues. CDR3 in amino acids: CASSISGRDYGYTF. The CDR3 DNA reads as TGTGCCAGTAGTATATCAGGGAGGGACTATGGCTACACCTTC.

This chain uses TRBV7-3 with TRBJ2-5, with 9 bases aligning to TRBD2. V dropped 5 bases and J dropped 5; count of bases not matched to a gene: 6. Germline V gives CDR1 SGHTA, CDR2 FQGTGA. CDR3 length: 14 amino acids. For the CDR3, the DNA is TGTGCCAGCAGCAACCCCAGCGGGGGGGAGACCCAGTACTTC. Protein: CASSNPSGGETQYF. The full variable domain, its missing parts supplied by reference TRBV7-3 and TRBJ2-5, is GAGVSQTPSNKVTEKGKYVELRCDPISGHTALYWYRQSLGQGPEFLIYFQGTGAADDSGLPNDRFFAVRPEGSVSTLKIQRTERGDSAVYLCASSNPSGGETQYFGPGTRLLVL.

This clone was counted once. The chain employs TRBV5-1 and TRBJ1-2; D might be TRBD1 (6 bases). V was cut by 3 bases and J by 8 bases, with 17 bases left in between. This CDR3 comprises 14 residues. Germline V CDR1 and CDR2: SGHRS, YFSETQ. The CDR3 sequence: CASSSVGGGGGYTF. Here the CDR3 DNA reads TGCGCCAGCAGCTCGGTGGGCGGGGGCGGCGGCTACACCTTC.

This chain links TRBV12-3 or TRBV12-4 with TRBJ2-1; D gene unclear. V lost 8 bases and J 0 bases, leaving 5 bases between the germline ends. This CDR3 region has 12 residues. The CDR3 region has the DNA TGTGCCAGCCTGAGCTCCTACAATGAGCAGTTCTTC. Its protein is CASLSSYNEQFF.

This chain uses TRBV7-6 with TRBJ2-7; 11 positions match TRBD2. The J segment lost 6 bases and the V segment lost 1 base, leaving 2 bases of the junction unmatched. Germline values: CDR1 SGHVS, CDR2 FNYEAQ. The CDR3 is 14 residues long. DNA of the CDR3: TGTGCCAGCAGCTTAGTTACTAGCGGGGGCGAGCAGTACTTC. Translating it yields CASSLVTSGGEQYF.

CDR3 sequence: CASSGRGLKETQYF. The DNA of the CDR3 is TGTGCCAGCAGCGGGAGGGGTTTGAAAGAGACCCAGTACTTC. The V gene is TRBV7-2, the J gene TRBJ2-5; TRBD2 agrees at 7 bases. CDR3 length: 14 residues. Germline lookup yields CDR1 SGHTA and CDR2 FQGNSA. Trimming removed 5 bases from V and 3 bases from J; junction bases left unmatched: 6.

For the CDR3, the DNA is TGTGCCAGCAGCTTAGACTTTTCTGGAAACACCATATATTTT. This gives the protein CASSLDFSGNTIYF. The genes are TRBV7-2 and TRBJ1-3, with D hard to call. The CDR3 sequence is 14 residues long. Germline CDR1 reads SGHTA; CDR2 reads FQGNSA. The V and J ends lost 1 base and 1 base respectively, with 5 bases between them.

The chain links TRBV19 to TRBJ2-3, with TRBD2 matching over 8 bases. The germline gives CDR1 LNHDA, CDR2 SQIVND (reference sequence). The trim removed 5 bases at V and 11 bases at J, leaving 9 bases unmatched. This CDR3 contains 13 residues. CDR3 in amino acids: CASSPPGGRLQYF. In DNA, the CDR3 is TGTGCCAGTAGTCCCCCGGGGGGGAGGTTGCAGTATTTT.